Presented here are 10 T cell receptor beta chains from one specimen sequenced in a study of CD8 T cells in Susac syndrome. The RNA, about 0.5 to 1 ug, was put through reverse transcription using random hexamers. TCRdb analysed the immunoSEQ multiplex PCR reads with MiXCR anew, one entry per CDR3 protein. Of almost 450,000 distinct CDR3 sequences listed, around 83% are singletons. Sequencing input: CD8+ T cells from PBMCs. The receptor source for this set is a human donor with multiple sclerosis.

V is TRBV19 and J is TRBJ1-6, with D tentatively TRBD1 (6 bases). The CDR3 is 15 residues long. Per germline, CDR1 LNHDA and CDR2 SQIVND (reference sequence). Trimming took off 4 bases at V and 8 bases at J, with 15 bases between the two ends. Written as DNA, the CDR3 is TGTGCCAGTAGTACCCGACGGACAGTGGATTCACCCCTCCACTTT. Protein sequence: CASSTRRTVDSPLHF.

The J gene is TRBJ2-2, the V gene TRBV2; 9 bases match TRBD1. In germline, CDR1 is SNHLY, CDR2 FYNNEI. Germline trimming cut 5 bases from V and 1 base from J; bases unmatched to any gene: 8. The CDR3 extends over 17 amino acids. This CDR3 is CASSYPGQGGNTGELFF. Here the CDR3 DNA reads TGTGCCAGCAGTTATCCGGGACAGGGAGGGAACACCGGGGAGCTGTTTTTT.

This clonotype has only one observation. V is TRBV28 and J is TRBJ2-5, with TRBD2 matching 10 bases. The V segment lost 3 bases and the J segment 5 bases; nucleotides outside the gene matches: 12. In germline, CDR1 is MDHEN, CDR2 SYDVKM. The CDR3 spans 17 residues. The CDR3 here is CASSLAPRLAGVETQYF. As DNA, the CDR3 is TGTGCCAGCAGTTTGGCCCCCCGGCTAGCGGGAGTTGAGACCCAGTACTTC.

J is TRBJ2-2 and V is TRBV10-3; D may be TRBD2 (6 bases). The CDR3 length is 12 residues. V dropped 8 bases and J dropped 6 bases, with 10 bases sitting between them. Germline V CDR1 and CDR2: ENHRY, SYGVKD. The CDR3 reads CAIPRGAGELFF. The CDR3 nucleotides read TGTGCCATCCCCCGCGGGGCCGGGGAGCTGTTTTTT.

This clonotype was seen once. The V and J genes are TRBV27 and TRBJ2-7; D perhaps matches TRBD1 (6 bases). The CDR3 totals 16 residues. Trimming shortened V by 0 bases and J by 2 bases, and 14 bases separated the two germline ends. Germline CDR1 and CDR2: MNHEY and SMNVEV (reference sequence). The CDR3 DNA reads as TGTGCCAGCAGTTTATCGCTGGTTCGACAGGCCTACGAGCAGTACTTC. Its protein product is CASSLSLVRQAYEQYF.

The chain combines TRBV12-3 or TRBV12-4 with TRBJ1-3; D is possibly TRBD1 (6 bases). The V and J ends lost 3 bases and 4 bases respectively, with 25 bases between them. This CDR3 spans 19 amino acids. The DNA of the CDR3 is TGTGCCAGCAGTTTGGCCAGCAGGGGAGTAACGTTTGCCGGAAACACCATATATTTT. This translates into CASSLASRGVTFAGNTIYF.

V usage is TRBV24-1 and J usage is TRBJ2-1, with no clear D. The CDR3 loop spans 13 amino acids. Germline CDR1 and CDR2: KGHDR and SFDVKD. The V end was cut by 4 bases, the J end by 9 bases, with 12 bases between. The CDR3 here is CATSDLLGSEQFF. CDR3 nucleotide sequence: TGTGCCACCAGTGACCTGCTAGGTAGTGAGCAGTTCTTC.

The chain is built from TRBV6-1 and TRBJ2-1, with D possibly being TRBD2 (7 bases). The CDR3 is made up of 18 amino acids. Looked up from germline, CDR1 is MNHNS and CDR2 is SASEGT. V shed 7 bases and J shed 5 bases, with 27 bases lying between them. The CDR3 DNA reads TGTGCCAGCACTCGCTCCCCGGGGGGCAATTGGCAAAACAATGAGCAGTTCTTC. This gives the protein CASTRSPGGNWQNNEQFF.

J is TRBJ2-7 and V is TRBV7-9; TRBD1 matches at 8 bases. Germline V lookup: CDR1 SEHNR, CDR2 FQNEAQ (reference sequence). The CDR3 runs to 12 residues. V shed 5 bases and J 4 bases; nucleotides not matched to a gene: 1. The DNA for the CDR3 is TGTGCCAGCAGCGACAGGGGTTACGAGCAGTACTTC. Translation gives CASSDRGYEQYF.

The gene calls are TRBV7-9 and TRBJ1-1; D remains ambiguous. V lost 4 bases to trimming and J lost 0 bases, with 3 bases between them. CDR1 is SEHNR, CDR2 FQNEAQ, per germline (reference sequence). The CDR3 spans 12 residues. CDR3 amino acids: CASSYMNTEAFF. In nucleotides, the CDR3 is TGTGCCAGCAGCTATATGAACACTGAAGCTTTCTTT.